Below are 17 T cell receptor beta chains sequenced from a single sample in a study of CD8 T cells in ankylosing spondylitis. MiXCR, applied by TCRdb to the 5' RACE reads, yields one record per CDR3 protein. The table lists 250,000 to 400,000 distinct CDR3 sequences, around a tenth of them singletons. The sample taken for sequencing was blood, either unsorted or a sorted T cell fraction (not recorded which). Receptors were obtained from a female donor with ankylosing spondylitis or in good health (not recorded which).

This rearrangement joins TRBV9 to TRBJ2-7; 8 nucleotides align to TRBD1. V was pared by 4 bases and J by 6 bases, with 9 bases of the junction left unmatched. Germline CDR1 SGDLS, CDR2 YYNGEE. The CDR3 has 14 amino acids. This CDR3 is CASSRTGSFTEQYF. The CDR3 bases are TGTGCCAGCAGCCGGACAGGGTCCTTTACCGAGCAGTACTTC.

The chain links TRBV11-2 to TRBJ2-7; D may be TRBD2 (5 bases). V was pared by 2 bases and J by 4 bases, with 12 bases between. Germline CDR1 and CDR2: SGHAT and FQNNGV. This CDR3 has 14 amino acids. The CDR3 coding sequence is TGTGCCAGCAGCTTAAACTCCGGGGTGTACGAGCAGTACTTC. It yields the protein CASSLNSGVYEQYF.

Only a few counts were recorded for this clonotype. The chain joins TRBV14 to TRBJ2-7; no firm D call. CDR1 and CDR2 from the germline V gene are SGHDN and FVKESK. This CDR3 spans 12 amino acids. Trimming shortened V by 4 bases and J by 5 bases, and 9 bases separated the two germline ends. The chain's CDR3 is CASSPDRDEQYF. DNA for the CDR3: TGTGCCAGCAGCCCCGATCGTGACGAGCAGTACTTC.

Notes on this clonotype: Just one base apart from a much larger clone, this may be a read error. For the CDR3, the DNA is TGTGCCAGCAGTGAGGGACAGGGTATATGGCTCTTC. Translating it yields CASSEGQGIWLF. The genes are TRBV12-3 or TRBV12-4 and TRBJ2-1, with 9 bases fitting TRBD1. The CDR3 runs 12 residues.

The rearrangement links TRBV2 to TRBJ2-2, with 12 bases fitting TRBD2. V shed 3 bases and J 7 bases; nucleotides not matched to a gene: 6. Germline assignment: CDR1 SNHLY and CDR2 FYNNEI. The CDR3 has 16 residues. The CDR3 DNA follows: TGTGCCAGCAGTGACTGGACTAGCGGGGTAGGCGGGGAGCTGTTTTTT. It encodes CASSDWTSGVGGELFF.

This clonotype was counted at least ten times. The CDR3 loop reads CASSQDFWGAWSPLHF. In DNA, the CDR3 is TGCGCCAGCAGCCAAGATTTTTGGGGGGCATGGTCACCCCTCCACTTT. The J gene is TRBJ1-6, the V gene TRBV4-3, with D possibly matching TRBD1 (6 bases). CDR1 LGHNA and CDR2 YSLEER come from the germline V gene. V was pared by 0 bases and J by 10 bases, with 16 bases between. The CDR3 is 16 amino acids.

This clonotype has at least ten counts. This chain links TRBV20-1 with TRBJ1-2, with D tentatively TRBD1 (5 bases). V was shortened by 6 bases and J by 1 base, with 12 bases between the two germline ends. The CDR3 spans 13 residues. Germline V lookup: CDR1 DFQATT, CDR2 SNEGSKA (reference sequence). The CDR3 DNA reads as TGCAGTGCCCAGCGGGGGGGTAACTATGGCTACACCTTC. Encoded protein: CSAQRGGNYGYTF.

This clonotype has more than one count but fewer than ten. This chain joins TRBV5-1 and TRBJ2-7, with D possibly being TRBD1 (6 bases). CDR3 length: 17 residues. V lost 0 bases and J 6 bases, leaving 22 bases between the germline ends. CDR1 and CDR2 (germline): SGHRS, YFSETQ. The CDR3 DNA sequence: TGCGCCAGCAGCTTGGCCCCCGGGACAAGCTTTTCGAGCGAGCAGTACTTC. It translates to CASSLAPGTSFSSEQYF.

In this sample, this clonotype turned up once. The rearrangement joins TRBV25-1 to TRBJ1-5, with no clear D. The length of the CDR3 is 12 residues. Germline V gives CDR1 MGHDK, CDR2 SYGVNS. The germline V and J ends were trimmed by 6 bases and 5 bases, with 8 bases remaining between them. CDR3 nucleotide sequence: TGTGCCAGCAGAGGGTTCTATCAGCCCCAGCATTTT. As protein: CASRGFYQPQHF.

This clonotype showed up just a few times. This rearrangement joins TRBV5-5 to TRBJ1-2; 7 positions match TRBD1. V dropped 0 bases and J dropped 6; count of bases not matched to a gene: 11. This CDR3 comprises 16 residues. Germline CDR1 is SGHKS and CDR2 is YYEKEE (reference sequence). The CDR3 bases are TGTGCCAGCAGCTTGGTAGGGGACAGCTACCCAAATGGCTACACCTTC. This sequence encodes CASSLVGDSYPNGYTF. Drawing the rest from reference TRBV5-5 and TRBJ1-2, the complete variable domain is DAGVTQSPTHLIKTRGQQVTLRCSPISGHKSVSWYQQVLGQGPQFIFQYYEKEERGRGNFPDRFSARQFPNYSSELNVNALLLGDSALYLCASSLVGDSYPNGYTFGSGTRLTVV.

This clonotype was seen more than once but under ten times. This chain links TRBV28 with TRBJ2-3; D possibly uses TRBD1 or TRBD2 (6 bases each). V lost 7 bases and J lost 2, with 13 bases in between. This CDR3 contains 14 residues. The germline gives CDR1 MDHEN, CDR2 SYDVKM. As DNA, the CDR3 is TGTGCCAGCATAGGGGGGTTACTCACAGATACGCAGTATTTT. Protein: CASIGGLLTDTQYF.

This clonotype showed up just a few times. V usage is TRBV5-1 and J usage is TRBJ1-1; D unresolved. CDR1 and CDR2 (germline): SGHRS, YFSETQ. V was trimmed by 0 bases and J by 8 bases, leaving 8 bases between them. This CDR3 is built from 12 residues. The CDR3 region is CASSLEFSEAFF. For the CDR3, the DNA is TGCGCCAGCAGCTTGGAGTTCAGCGAAGCTTTCTTT. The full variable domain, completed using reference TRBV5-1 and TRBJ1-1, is KAGVTQTPRYLIKTRGQQVTLSCSPISGHRSVSWYQQTPGQGLQFLFEYFSETQRNKGNFPGRFSGRQFSNSRSEMNVSTLELGDSALYLCASSLEFSEAFFGQGTRLTVV.

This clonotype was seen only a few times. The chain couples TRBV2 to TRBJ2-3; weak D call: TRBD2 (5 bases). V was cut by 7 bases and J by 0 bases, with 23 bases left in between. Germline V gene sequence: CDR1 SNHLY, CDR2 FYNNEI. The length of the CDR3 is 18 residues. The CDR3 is CASTDSYLTTTSTDTQYF. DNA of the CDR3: TGTGCCAGCACTGACTCGTATTTGACTACTACTAGCACAGATACGCAGTATTTT.

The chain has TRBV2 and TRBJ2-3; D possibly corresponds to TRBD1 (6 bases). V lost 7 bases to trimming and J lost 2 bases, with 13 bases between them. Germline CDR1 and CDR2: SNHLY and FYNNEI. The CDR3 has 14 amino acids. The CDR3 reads CASNSAGATDTQYF. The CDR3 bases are TGTGCCAGCAATTCGGCAGGGGCCACAGATACGCAGTATTTT.

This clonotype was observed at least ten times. The chain's CDR3 is CASRPISTDTQYF. The CDR3 DNA reads TGTGCCAGCAGGCCCATAAGCACAGATACGCAGTATTTT. The rearrangement uses TRBV12-3 or TRBV12-4 and TRBJ2-3; D call uncertain. V was pared by 6 bases and J by 0 bases, with 7 bases between. The CDR3 length is 13 residues.

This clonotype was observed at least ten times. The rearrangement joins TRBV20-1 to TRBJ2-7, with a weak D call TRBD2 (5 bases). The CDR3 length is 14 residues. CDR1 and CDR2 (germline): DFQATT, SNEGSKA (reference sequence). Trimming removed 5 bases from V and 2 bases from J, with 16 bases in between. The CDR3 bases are TGCAGTGCTTCCGAGGGCGAAACCCCCTACGAGCAGTACTTC. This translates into CSASEGETPYEQYF.

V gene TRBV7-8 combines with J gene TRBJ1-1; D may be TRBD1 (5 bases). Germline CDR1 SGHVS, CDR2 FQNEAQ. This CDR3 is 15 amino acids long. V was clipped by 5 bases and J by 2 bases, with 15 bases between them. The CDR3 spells CASSPRGGLNTEAFF. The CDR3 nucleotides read TGTGCCAGCAGCCCCCGGGGGGGGTTAAACACTGAAGCTTTCTTT.